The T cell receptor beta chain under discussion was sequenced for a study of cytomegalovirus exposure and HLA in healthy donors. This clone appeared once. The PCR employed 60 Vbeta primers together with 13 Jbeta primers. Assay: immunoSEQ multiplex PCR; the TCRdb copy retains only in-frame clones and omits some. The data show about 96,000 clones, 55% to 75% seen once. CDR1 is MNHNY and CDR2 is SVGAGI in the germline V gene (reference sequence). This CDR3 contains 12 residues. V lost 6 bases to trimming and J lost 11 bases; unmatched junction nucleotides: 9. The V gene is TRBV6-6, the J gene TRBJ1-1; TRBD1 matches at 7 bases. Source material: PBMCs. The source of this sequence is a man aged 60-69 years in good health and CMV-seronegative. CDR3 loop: CASSANRGMAFF. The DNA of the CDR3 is TGTGCCAGCAGCGCGAACAGGGGCATGGCTTTCTTT.